Listed below are T cell receptor beta chains from one sample, sequenced in a study of neoadjuvant anti-PD-1 for oral cavity cancer. The table came from immunoSEQ multiplex PCR; TCRdb's copy has only in-frame clones and leaves some out. The sample holds about 37,000 clones; 35% to 40% are singletons and the top ten take 16%. Material: tumor tissue, obtained after nivolumab (anti-PD-1) treatment. These receptors originate from a person between 40 and 80 years old with oral cavity squamous cell carcinoma. Each CDR3 is given with its conserved first and last residue. D genes are given only for firm matches. Clone size is not always given. Where it is, it says once, few, many or a class for expanded clones.

CDR3,DNA,J,V,size,D
CASSVAGAGTGELFF,TGTGCCAGCAGCGTTGCGGGAGCGGGCACCGGGGAGCTGTTTTTT,TRBJ2-2,TRBV9,.,TRBD2
CAYDYTGELFF,TGTGCCTATGACTACACCGGGGAGCTGTTTTTT,TRBJ2-2,TRBV30,.,.
CASSEAANTEAFF,TGTGCCAGCAGCGAAGCAGCGAACACTGAAGCTTTCTTT,TRBJ1-1,TRBV9,.,.
CASSQGGTGLLKPQHF,TGTGCCAGCTCACAAGGCGGGACAGGGCTATTGAAGCCCCAGCATTTT,TRBJ1-5,TRBV18,.,TRBD1
CASSILQGTYYGYTF,TGTGCCAGTAGTATTCTACAGGGGACTTACTATGGCTACACCTTC,TRBJ1-2,TRBV19,few,TRBD1
CSVEGTSGTDTQYF,TGCAGCGTTGAAGGGACTAGCGGGACAGATACGCAGTATTTT,TRBJ2-3,TRBV29-1,.,TRBD2
CASSVGDRGRLGYGYTF,TGTGCCAGCAGCGTAGGGGACAGGGGGCGCCTTGGCTATGGCTACACCTTC,TRBJ1-2,TRBV9,few,TRBD1
CASSPSAAGAGNQPQHF,TGTGCCAGCTCACCCAGCGCGGCGGGGGCTGGCAATCAGCCCCAGCATTTT,TRBJ1-5,TRBV18,few,.
CSVELFGQGYGYTF,TGCAGCGTTGAACTTTTCGGACAGGGGTATGGCTACACCTTC,TRBJ1-2,TRBV29-1,.,TRBD1
CASSQDRTGGRETQYF,TGTGCCAGCAGCCAAGATAGGACAGGGGGCAGGGAGACCCAGTACTTC,TRBJ2-5,TRBV4-2,few,TRBD1
CSSWDTEAFF,TGCAGCTCCTGGGATACTGAAGCTTTCTTT,TRBJ1-1,TRBV29-1,few,.
CAWSVSGGGQPQHF,TGTGCCTGGAGTGTGTCAGGGGGTGGCCAGCCCCAGCATTTT,TRBJ1-5,TRBV30,few,TRBD1
CASMGQAQETQYF,TGCGCCAGCATGGGGCAGGCCCAAGAGACCCAGTACTTC,TRBJ2-5,TRBV5-1,.,.
CASSLGGTPTDTQYF,TGCGCCAGCAGCTTAGGTGGGACTCCCACAGATACGCAGTATTTT,TRBJ2-3,TRBV5-1,few,.
CASSSPTVPAGVDGYTF,TGTGCCAGCAGCTCTCCGACCGTCCCGGCGGGGGTAGATGGCTACACCTTC,TRBJ1-2,TRBV2,few,.
CASSRRGLAEITDTQYF,TGTGCCAGCAGCCGCCGAGGACTAGCGGAAATCACAGATACGCAGTATTTT,TRBJ2-3,TRBV14,few,TRBD2
CAWSTVPVGPQHF,TGTGCCTGGAGTACGGTACCAGTGGGGCCCCAGCATTTT,TRBJ1-5,TRBV30,.,.
CASSYGTGVESPLHF,TGTGCCAGCAGTTACGGGACAGGTGTAGAGTCACCCCTCCACTTT,TRBJ1-6,TRBV6-5,once,TRBD1
CASSPQQESEQYF,TGTGCCAGCAGCCCTCAACAGGAGAGCGAGCAGTACTTC,TRBJ2-7,TRBV7-3,.,.
CASSAAELAGQETQYF,TGTGCCAGCAGTGCGGCAGAACTAGCGGGGCAAGAGACCCAGTACTTC,TRBJ2-5,TRBV2,.,TRBD2
CASKRGGEETQYF,TGTGCCAGCAAGCGGGGGGGCGAAGAGACCCAGTACTTC,TRBJ2-5,TRBV11-3,.,TRBD2
CASSIKPGFVPYEQYF,TGCGCCAGCAGCATAAAACCAGGGTTTGTCCCCTACGAGCAGTACTTC,TRBJ2-7,TRBV4-1,.,.
CASTQLGGTDTQYF,TGTGCCAGCACCCAGCTGGGAGGCACAGATACGCAGTATTTT,TRBJ2-3,TRBV27,many,.
CAWSASGSSAYEQYF,TGTGCCTGGAGCGCTAGCGGGAGCTCCGCCTACGAGCAGTACTTC,TRBJ2-7,TRBV30,once,TRBD2
CAWSEQGLNTEAFF,TGTGCCTGGAGTGAACAGGGACTGAACACTGAAGCTTTCTTT,TRBJ1-1,TRBV30,.,.
CASKQGNYGYTF,TGCGCCAGCAAACAGGGGAACTATGGCTACACCTTC,TRBJ1-2,TRBV10-2,.,TRBD1
CASSTLTGVRQPQHF,TGTGCCAGTAGTACTCTGACAGGGGTACGCCAGCCCCAGCATTTT,TRBJ1-5,TRBV19,.,TRBD1
CASSSNAAGTGGGYTF,TGTGCCAGCAGCTCGAATGCCGCCGGGACAGGGGGTGGCTACACCTTC,TRBJ1-2,TRBV7-2,.,TRBD1
CASSFGTGGLTQHF,TGTGCCAGCAGTTTCGGGACAGGGGGGTTGACCCAGCATTTT,TRBJ1-5,TRBV27,.,TRBD1
CASSLGGNLYEQYF,TGCGCCAGCAGCTTAGGGGGCAATCTCTACGAGCAGTACTTC,TRBJ2-7,TRBV5-1,.,TRBD1
CASSSGTLPYEQYF,TGCGCCAGCAGCTCCGGGACGCTCCCCTACGAGCAGTACTTC,TRBJ2-7,TRBV5-1,once,.
CASSLLGAGGELFF,TGCGCCAGCAGCTTGCTGGGGGCAGGCGGGGAGCTGTTTTTT,TRBJ2-2,TRBV5-1,.,.
CASSARTSGSGNEQFF,TGTGCCAGCAGTGCGCGGACTAGCGGGAGTGGCAATGAGCAGTTCTTC,TRBJ2-1,TRBV6-1,few,TRBD2
CASSRGPDRYIQYF,TGTGCCAGCAGCCGAGGGCCGGACAGATACATTCAGTACTTC,TRBJ2-4,TRBV6-4,.,.
CAYGGLVNQPQHF,TGTGCCTACGGGGGGTTGGTCAATCAGCCCCAGCATTTT,TRBJ1-5,TRBV28,.,.
CASSSGPTGELFF,TGCGCCAGCAGCTCGGGACCTACCGGGGAGCTGTTTTTT,TRBJ2-2,TRBV5-1,few,.
CASSEAWLSEAFF,TGTGCCAGCAGTGAAGCGTGGTTGTCTGAAGCTTTCTTT,TRBJ1-1,TRBV2,.,.
CSVADRGHNQPQHF,TGCAGCGTGGCTGACAGGGGCCATAATCAGCCCCAGCATTTT,TRBJ1-5,TRBV29-1,few,TRBD1
CASSLLQSNQPQHF,TGTGCCAGCAGCTTGTTACAGAGCAATCAGCCCCAGCATTTT,TRBJ1-5,TRBV5-8,.,.
CASSLYGGAGNEQFF,TGTGCCAGCAGCTTGTATGGGGGCGCAGGGAATGAGCAGTTCTTC,TRBJ2-1,TRBV7-7,few,.
CAWSVQGGRGELFF,TGTGCCTGGAGTGTACAGGGGGGACGAGGGGAGCTGTTTTTT,TRBJ2-2,TRBV30,.,TRBD1
CASSRYPIYSSSYNEQFF,TGCGCCAGCAGTAGGTATCCTATTTACTCCAGCTCCTACAATGAGCAGTTCTTC,TRBJ2-1,TRBV5-1,.,.
CASSFGTGSYGYTF,TGTGCCAGCAGCTTTGGGACAGGGAGCTATGGCTACACCTTC,TRBJ1-2,TRBV5-6,.,TRBD1
CSADGTGKGNGYTF,TGCAGCGCCGACGGGACAGGGAAGGGGAATGGCTACACCTTC,TRBJ1-2,TRBV29-1,.,TRBD1
CASSLSAGRYGYTF,TGTGCCAGCAGCTTATCGGCTGGCCGCTATGGCTACACCTTC,TRBJ1-2,TRBV11-2,.,.
CSVDSNGPQYF,TGCAGCGTTGATTCGAATGGACCCCAGTACTTC,TRBJ2-5,TRBV29-1,.,.
CASSLEHGGYNEQFF,TGTGCCAGCAGCTTGGAGCATGGCGGGTACAATGAGCAGTTCTTC,TRBJ2-1,TRBV11-3,few,.
CASSSTGTGVWLEEAFF,TGTGCCAGCAGCTCCACCGGGACAGGGGTTTGGTTAGAGGAAGCTTTCTTT,TRBJ1-1,TRBV11-2,few,TRBD1
CATSSRTGSGYTF,TGTGCCACCAGCTCGCGGACAGGGAGCGGCTACACCTTC,TRBJ1-2,TRBV15,few,TRBD1
CASSLHRGLRGYTF,TGTGCCAGCAGCTTACACAGGGGGCTAAGAGGCTACACCTTC,TRBJ1-2,TRBV7-9,.,TRBD1
CASSFGAERVDTQYF,TGTGCCAGCAGCTTCGGAGCGGAACGCGTAGATACGCAGTATTTT,TRBJ2-3,TRBV7-9,few,.
CASSWDNNYEQYF,TGTGCCAGCAGCTGGGACAACAACTACGAGCAGTACTTC,TRBJ2-7,TRBV5-4,.,.
CASSLGDRGARTDTQYF,TGTGCCAGCAGCTTAGGGGACCGGGGGGCTAGAACAGATACGCAGTATTTT,TRBJ2-3,TRBV7-9,few,.
CASSSWPGANTEAFF,TGTGCCAGCAGCTCATGGCCCGGGGCGAACACTGAAGCTTTCTTT,TRBJ1-1,TRBV7-3,few,.
CASSPFPTANQPQHF,TGTGCCAGCTCACCATTCCCGACAGCGAATCAGCCCCAGCATTTT,TRBJ1-5,TRBV18,few,.
CASSLSSGGYEQYF,TGCGCCAGCAGCTTGAGTAGCGGGGGCTACGAGCAGTACTTC,TRBJ2-7,TRBV5-1,.,TRBD2
CAWSGDNQPQHF,TGTGCCTGGAGTGGCGACAATCAGCCCCAGCATTTT,TRBJ1-5,TRBV30,many,.
CASSQDRAATNFYGYTF,TGCGCCAGCAGCCAAGATAGAGCAGCGACAAATTTCTATGGCTACACCTTC,TRBJ1-2,TRBV4-1,.,.